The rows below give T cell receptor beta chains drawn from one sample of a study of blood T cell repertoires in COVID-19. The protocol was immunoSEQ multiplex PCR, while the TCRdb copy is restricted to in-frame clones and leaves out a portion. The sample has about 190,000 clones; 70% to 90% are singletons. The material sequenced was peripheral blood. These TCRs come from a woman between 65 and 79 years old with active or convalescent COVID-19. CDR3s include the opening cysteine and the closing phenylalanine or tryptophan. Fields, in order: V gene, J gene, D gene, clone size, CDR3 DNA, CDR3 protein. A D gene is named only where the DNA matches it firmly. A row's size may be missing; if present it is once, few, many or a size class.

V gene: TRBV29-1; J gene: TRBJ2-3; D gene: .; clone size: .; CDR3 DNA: TGCAGCGTTGAGAGGGACACAGATACGCAGTATTTT; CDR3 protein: CSVERDTDTQYF
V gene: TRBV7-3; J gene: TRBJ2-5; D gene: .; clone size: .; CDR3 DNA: TGTGCCAGCAGCTCAACAGCCCTGGAGACCCAGTACTTC; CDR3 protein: CASSSTALETQYF
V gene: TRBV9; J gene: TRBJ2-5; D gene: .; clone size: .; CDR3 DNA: TGTGCCAGCAGCGTAGCTACGGGGAAAGAGACCCAGTACTTC; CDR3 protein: CASSVATGKETQYF
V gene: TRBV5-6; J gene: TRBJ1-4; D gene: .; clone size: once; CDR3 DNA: TGTGCCAGCAGCCTCGGACAGTCAGGGGAAAAACTGTTTTTT; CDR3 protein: CASSLGQSGEKLFF
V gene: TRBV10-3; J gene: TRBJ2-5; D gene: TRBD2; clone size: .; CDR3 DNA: TGTGCCATCAGTGGTTCACTAGCGCACCAAGAGACCCAGTACTTC; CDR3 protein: CAISGSLAHQETQYF
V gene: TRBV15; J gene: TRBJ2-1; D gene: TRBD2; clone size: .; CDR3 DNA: TGTGCCACCAGCAGAGGGCTAGCGGGAGTGGATGAGCAGTTCTTC; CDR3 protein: CATSRGLAGVDEQFF
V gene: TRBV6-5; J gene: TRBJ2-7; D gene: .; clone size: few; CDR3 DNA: TGTGCCAGCAGCCATGGTTACTTCTCCTACGAGCAGTACTTC; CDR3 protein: CASSHGYFSYEQYF
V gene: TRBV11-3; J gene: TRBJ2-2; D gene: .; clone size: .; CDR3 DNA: TGTGCCAGCAGCTTAAACTTTGGCGGGGGCGGCACCGGGGAGCTGTTTTTT; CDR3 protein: CASSLNFGGGGTGELFF
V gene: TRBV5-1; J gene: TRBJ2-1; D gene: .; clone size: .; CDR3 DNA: TGCGCCAGCAGCTCCCGTAGGAGCGAGCAGTTCTTC; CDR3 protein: CASSSRRSEQFF
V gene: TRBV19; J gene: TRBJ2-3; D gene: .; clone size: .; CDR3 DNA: TGTGCCACCCAGAGTAGGGGTACAGATACGCAGTATTTT; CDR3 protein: CATQSRGTDTQYF
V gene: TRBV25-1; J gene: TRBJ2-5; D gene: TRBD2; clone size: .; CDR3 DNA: TGTGCCAGCAGTGAATCGGGGGGAGGAGTTCGGGAGACCCAGTACTTC; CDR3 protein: CASSESGGGVRETQYF
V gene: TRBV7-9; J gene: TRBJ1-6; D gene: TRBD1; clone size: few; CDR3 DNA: TGTGCCAGCAGTTCTGGCAGGGGGCCGGGGAATTCACCCCTCCACTTT; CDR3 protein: CASSSGRGPGNSPLHF
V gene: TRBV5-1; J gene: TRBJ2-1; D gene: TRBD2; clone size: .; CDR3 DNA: TGCGCCAGCAGCTGGACAATTTCCGGGACAGGGGGACTAGCGGGAGGGGCTGATGAGCAGTTCTTC; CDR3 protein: CASSWTISGTGGLAGGADEQFF
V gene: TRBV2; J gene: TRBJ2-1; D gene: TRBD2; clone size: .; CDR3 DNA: TGTGCCAGCAGACTCGGACTAGCGGGAGGTCACAATGAGCAGTTCTTC; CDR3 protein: CASRLGLAGGHNEQFF
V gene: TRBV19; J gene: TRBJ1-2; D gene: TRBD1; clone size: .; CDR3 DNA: TGTGCCAGTAGTCAGAGGACAGGGGGCTACACCTTC; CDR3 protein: CASSQRTGGYTF
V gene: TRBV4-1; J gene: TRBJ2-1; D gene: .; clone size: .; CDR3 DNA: TGCGCCAGCAGCCAAGATCCCCCCGCCGCGGCCCGGTCTAAATACAATGAGCAGTTCTTC; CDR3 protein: CASSQDPPAAARSKYNEQFF
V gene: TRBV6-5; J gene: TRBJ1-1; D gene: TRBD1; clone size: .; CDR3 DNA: TGTGCCAGCAGTTACCGGGACAGGGGACACACTGAAGCTTTCTTT; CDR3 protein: CASSYRDRGHTEAFF
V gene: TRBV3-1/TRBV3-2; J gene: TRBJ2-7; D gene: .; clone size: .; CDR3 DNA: TGTGCCAGCAGCCAAAGCCACGAGCAGTACTTC; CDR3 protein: CASSQSHEQYF
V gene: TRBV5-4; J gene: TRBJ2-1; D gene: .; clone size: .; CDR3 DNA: TGTGCCAGCAGCCTTGACAGTTACTCCTACAATGAGCAGTTCTTC; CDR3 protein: CASSLDSYSYNEQFF
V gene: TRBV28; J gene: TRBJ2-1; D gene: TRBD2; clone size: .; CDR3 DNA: TGTGCCAGCAGTAGTATAGCGGGGAGCCTCTACAATGAGCAGTTCTTC; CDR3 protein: CASSSIAGSLYNEQFF
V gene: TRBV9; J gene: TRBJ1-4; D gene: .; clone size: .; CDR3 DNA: TGTGCCAGCAGCGCTTACGGGGGTACTAATGAAAAACTGTTTTTT; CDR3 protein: CASSAYGGTNEKLFF
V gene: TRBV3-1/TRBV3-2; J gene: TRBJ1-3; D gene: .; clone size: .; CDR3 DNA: TGTGCCAGCAGCCAAGTCAGAAGCTCTGGAAACACCATATATTTT; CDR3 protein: CASSQVRSSGNTIYF
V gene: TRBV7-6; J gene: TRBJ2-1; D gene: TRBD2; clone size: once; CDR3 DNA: TGTGCCAGCAGCTATCCGGGACTAGTCGAGCAGTTCTTC; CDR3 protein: CASSYPGLVEQFF
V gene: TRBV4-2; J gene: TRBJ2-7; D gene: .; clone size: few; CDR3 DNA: TGTGCCAGCAGCCAGCGACTAAATACCTACGAGCAGTACTTC; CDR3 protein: CASSQRLNTYEQYF
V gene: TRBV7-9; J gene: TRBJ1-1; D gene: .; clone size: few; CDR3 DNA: TGTGCCAGCAGCTTAGTGGGCGGGGCTGAAGCTTTCTTT; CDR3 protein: CASSLVGGAEAFF
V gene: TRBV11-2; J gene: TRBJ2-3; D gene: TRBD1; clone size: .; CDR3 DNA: TGTGCCAGCAGCTTAGGACAGGGTACAGATACGCAGTATTTT; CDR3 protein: CASSLGQGTDTQYF
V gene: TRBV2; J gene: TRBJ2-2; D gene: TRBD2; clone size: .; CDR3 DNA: TGTGCCAGCAGTGAACCTAGCGGAAACACCGGGGAGCTGTTTTTT; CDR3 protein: CASSEPSGNTGELFF
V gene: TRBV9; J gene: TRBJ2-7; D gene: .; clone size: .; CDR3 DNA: TGTGCCAGCAGCGTAGCTGGGCAGTCCTACGAGCAGTACTTC; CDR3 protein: CASSVAGQSYEQYF
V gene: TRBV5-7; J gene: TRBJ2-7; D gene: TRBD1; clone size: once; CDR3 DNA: TGTGCCAGCAGCTCCTCCGGGACAGGGACCCCCTACGAGCAGTACTTC; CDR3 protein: CASSSSGTGTPYEQYF
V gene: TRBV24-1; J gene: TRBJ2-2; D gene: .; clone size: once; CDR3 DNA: TGTGCCACCAGTGATTGGGCAGTCAACACCGGGGAGCTGTTTTTT; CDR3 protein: CATSDWAVNTGELFF
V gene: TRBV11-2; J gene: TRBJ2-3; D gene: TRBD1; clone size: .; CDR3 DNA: TGTGCCAGCAGCTTAGGGGACAGGGGAATCACAGATACGCAGTATTTT; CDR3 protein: CASSLGDRGITDTQYF
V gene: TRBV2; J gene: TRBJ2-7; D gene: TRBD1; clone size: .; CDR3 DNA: TGTGCCAGCAGCGCACAGGGGATCTACGAGCAGTACTTC; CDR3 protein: CASSAQGIYEQYF
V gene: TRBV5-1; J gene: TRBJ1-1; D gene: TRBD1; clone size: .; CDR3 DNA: TGCGCCAGCAGCTTAGGACAGGACACTGAAGCTTTCTTT; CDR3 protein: CASSLGQDTEAFF
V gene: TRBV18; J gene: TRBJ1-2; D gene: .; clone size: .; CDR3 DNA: TGTGCCAGCTCACCGGGGCTGCAGGGCCCGAGGGGCTACACCTTC; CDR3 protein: CASSPGLQGPRGYTF
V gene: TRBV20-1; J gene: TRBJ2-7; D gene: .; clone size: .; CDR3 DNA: TGCAGTGCTAGAGGGACTGGGGAGCAGTACTTC; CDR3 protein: CSARGTGEQYF
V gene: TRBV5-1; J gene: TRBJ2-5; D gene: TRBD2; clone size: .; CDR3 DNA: TGCGCCAGCAGCTTGCTAGCGGGAGGATCGGAGACCCAGTACTTC; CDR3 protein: CASSLLAGGSETQYF
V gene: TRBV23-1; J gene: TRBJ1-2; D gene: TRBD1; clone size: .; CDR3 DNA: TGCGCCAGCAGTCAATCAGTTGGGGAAGGGACAGGCGTTCGAGGGGAGGGCATCTATGGCTACACCTTC; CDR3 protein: CASSQSVGEGTGVRGEGIYGYTF
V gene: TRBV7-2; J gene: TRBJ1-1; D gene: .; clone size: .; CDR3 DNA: TGTGCCAGCAGCTTAGAGGCAGGGAACACTGAAGCTTTCTTT; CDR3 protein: CASSLEAGNTEAFF
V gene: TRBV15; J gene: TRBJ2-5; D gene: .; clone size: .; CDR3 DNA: TGTGCCACCAGCAGAGATACAGGTTTGACGACCCAGTACTTC; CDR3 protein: CATSRDTGLTTQYF
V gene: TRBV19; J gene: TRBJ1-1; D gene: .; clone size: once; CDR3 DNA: TGTGCCAGTAGTAGGGCTCTAGGGGGGGCTTACACTGAAGCTTTCTTT; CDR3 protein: CASSRALGGAYTEAFF
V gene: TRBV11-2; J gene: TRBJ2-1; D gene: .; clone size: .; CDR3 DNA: TGTGCCAGCAGAACGACTAGGACCTACAATGAGCAGTTCTTC; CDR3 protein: CASRTTRTYNEQFF